The text below deals with one TCR beta chain. Generated by immunoSEQ multiplex PCR, the TCRdb table keeps only in-frame clones and is missing some. The sample contains 20,000 to 25,000 clones, 75% to 90% of which appear only once. This sample is part of a study of T cells in narcolepsy. V lost 2 bases and J lost 3; bases outside the gene matches: 6. CDR1 is MNHEY, CDR2 SVGAGI, per germline. The CDR3 contains 16 residues. The sequenced sample consisted of CD45RA- memory CD4+ T cells from PBMCs. This clonotype was obtained from a human donor with narcolepsy. This chain connects TRBV6-5 to TRBJ2-7; 11 bases are a match to TRBD1. CDR3 protein: CASSYTAGTGGYEQYF. The CDR3 DNA reads as TGTGCCAGCAGTTACACCGCCGGGACAGGGGGCTACGAGCAGTACTTC.